This T cell receptor beta chain originates from a study of blood T cell repertoires in COVID-19. Study at large: The study drew acute and convalescent COVID-19 samples from the United States, Italy and Spain. In each case, the material was cDNA or gDNA derived from T cells, B-cell-depleted T cells, or PBMCs.

In this sample, this clone turned up a few times. V shed 7 bases, J shed 7 bases, and the junction held 12 bases outside the gene matches. Germline-derived CDR1 and CDR2 are KGHSH and LQKENI. The CDR3 length is 15 residues. As processed by the authors: How many nucleated cells were present was estimated from reference gene primer amplification. Sequenced by immunoSEQ multiplex PCR; TCRdb stores in-frame clones only, minus some. V, J and clone size are those of that table, while D and trimming were read from the DNA. The sample lists around 270,000 clones; about 80% were seen once. This sequence was found in a person aged 70 to 80 with COVID-19, enrolled during active disease. Sample: peripheral blood. The chain combines TRBV18 with TRBJ2-2; 7 nucleotides agree with TRBD1. For the CDR3, the DNA is TGTGCCAGCTATCACCGCCGGGACAGCGGCGGGGAGCTGTTTTTT. This sequence encodes CASYHRRDSGGELFF.